This is a list of T cell receptor beta chains from one sample in a study of T-cell memory formation after mild COVID-19. TCRdb reprocessed the 5' RACE reads via MiXCR and lists one record per CDR3 protein. The sample holds 250,000 to 400,000 distinct CDR3 sequences, roughly an eighth seen once. The sequencing input was PBMCs or a T cell subset sorted from them (not recorded which). The receptors derive from a man aged 18 to 29 who had mild COVID-19 (a few samples of this study predate the infection). Cell type and time point are not known. Each CDR3 is given with its conserved first and last residue. A D gene is named only where the DNA matches it firmly. Not all rows give a size; the values are once, few, many and, for expanded clones, a class.

J	size	V	D	CDR3	DNA
TRBJ2-7	.	TRBV4-1	TRBD2	CASSHPPSGGNYEQYF	TGCGCCAGCAGCCACCCCCCTAGCGGGGGTAACTACGAGCAGTACTTC
TRBJ1-5	.	TRBV29-1	.	CSVGLGQGNQPQHF	TGCAGCGTTGGGCTTGGGCAGGGTAATCAGCCCCAGCATTTT
TRBJ2-3	few	TRBV13	.	CASSLESLWGTDTQYF	TGTGCCAGCAGCTTAGAGTCGCTATGGGGTACGGATACGCAGTATTTT
TRBJ2-3	many	TRBV11-2	.	CASSLWRGRTDTQYF	TGTGCCAGCAGCTTATGGCGGGGGCGCACAGATACGCAGTATTTT
TRBJ1-5	.	TRBV15	TRBD1	CATSRDQRGLGQPQHF	TGTGCCACCAGCAGAGATCAGAGGGGGCTCGGGCAGCCCCAGCATTTT
TRBJ2-3	.	TRBV20-1	.	CSARDPGGQGTDTQYF	TGCAGTGCTAGAGATCCCGGGGGGCAAGGCACAGATACGCAGTATTTT
TRBJ2-6	many	TRBV12-3/TRBV12-4	.	CASSLSSSGANVLTF	TGTGCCAGCAGCCTGTCTTCCTCTGGGGCCAACGTCCTGACTTTC
TRBJ2-4	many	TRBV4-1	.	CASSQAWGNIQYF	TGCGCCAGCAGCCAAGCCTGGGGAAACATTCAGTACTTC
TRBJ2-2	few	TRBV5-1	.	CASRSGTYTGELFF	TGCGCCAGCAGGTCCGGGACCTACACCGGGGAGCTGTTTTTT
TRBJ2-7	.	TRBV20-1	.	CSATNPGKVHEQYF	TGCAGTGCTACAAACCCGGGCAAGGTCCACGAGCAGTACTTC
TRBJ2-1	few	TRBV27	.	CASSQGGTYNEQFF	TGTGCCAGCAGTCAGGGTGGGACCTACAATGAGCAGTTCTTC
TRBJ2-5	.	TRBV7-2	.	CASSLWPVDEETQYF	TGTGCCAGCAGCCTCTGGCCCGTTGACGAAGAGACCCAGTACTTC
TRBJ2-3	.	TRBV7-9	.	CASSLGGGPHDTQYF	TGTGCCAGCAGCTTAGGAGGGGGACCACACGATACGCAGTATTTT
TRBJ1-5	.	TRBV5-5	TRBD1	CASSRTGTGKEPQHF	TGTGCCAGCAGTCGAACCGGGACAGGGAAGGAGCCCCAGCATTTT
TRBJ1-2	few	TRBV7-2	TRBD1	CASSLVSAGGRGYTF	TGTGCCAGCAGCTTAGTATCGGCAGGGGGCCGTGGCTACACCTTC
TRBJ2-2	.	TRBV6-1	.	CASTDLGVTGELFF	TGTGCCAGCACCGACTTAGGGGTTACCGGGGAGCTGTTTTTT